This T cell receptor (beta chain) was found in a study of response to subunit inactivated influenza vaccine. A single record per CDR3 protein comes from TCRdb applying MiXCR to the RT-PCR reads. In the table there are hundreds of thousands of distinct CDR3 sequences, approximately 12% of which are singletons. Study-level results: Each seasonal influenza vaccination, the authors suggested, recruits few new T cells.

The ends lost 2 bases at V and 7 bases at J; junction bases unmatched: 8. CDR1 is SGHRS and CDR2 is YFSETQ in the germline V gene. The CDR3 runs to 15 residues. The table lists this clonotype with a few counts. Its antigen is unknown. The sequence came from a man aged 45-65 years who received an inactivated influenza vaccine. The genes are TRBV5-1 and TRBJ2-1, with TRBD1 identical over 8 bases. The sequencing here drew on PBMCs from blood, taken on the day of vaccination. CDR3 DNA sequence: TGCGCCAGCAGCTTTTCAGGCCAGGGGGCAAATGAGCAGTTCTTC. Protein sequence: CASSFSGQGANEQFF. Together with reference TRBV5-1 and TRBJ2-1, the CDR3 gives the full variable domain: KAGVTQTPRYLIKTRGQQVTLSCSPISGHRSVSWYQQTPGQGLQFLFEYFSETQRNKGNFPGRFSGRQFSNSRSEMNVSTLELGDSALYLCASSFSGQGANEQFFGPGTRLTVL.